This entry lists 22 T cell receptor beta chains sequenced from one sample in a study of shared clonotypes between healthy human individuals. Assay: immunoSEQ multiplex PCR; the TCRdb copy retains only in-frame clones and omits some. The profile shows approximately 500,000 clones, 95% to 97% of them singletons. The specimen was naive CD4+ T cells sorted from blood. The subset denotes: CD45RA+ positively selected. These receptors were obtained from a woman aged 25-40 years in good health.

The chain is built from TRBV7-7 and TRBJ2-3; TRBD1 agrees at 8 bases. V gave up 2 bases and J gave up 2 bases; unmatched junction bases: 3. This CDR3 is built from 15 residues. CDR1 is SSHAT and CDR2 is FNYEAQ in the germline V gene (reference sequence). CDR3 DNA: TGTGCCAGCAGCTTAAGGCAGGGGGCCACAGATACGCAGTATTTT. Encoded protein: CASSLRQGATDTQYF.

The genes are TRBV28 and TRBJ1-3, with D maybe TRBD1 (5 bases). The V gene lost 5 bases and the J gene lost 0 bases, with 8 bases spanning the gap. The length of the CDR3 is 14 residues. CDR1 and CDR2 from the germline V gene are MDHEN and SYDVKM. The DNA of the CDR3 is TGTGCCAGCAGTATGACAGCCTCTGGAAACACCATATATTTT. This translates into CASSMTASGNTIYF.

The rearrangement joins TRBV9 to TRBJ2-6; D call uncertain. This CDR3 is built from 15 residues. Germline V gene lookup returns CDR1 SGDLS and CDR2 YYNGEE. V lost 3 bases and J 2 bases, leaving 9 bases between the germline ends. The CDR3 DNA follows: TGTGCCAGCAGCGATCGGATCGCTGGGGCCAACGTCCTGACTTTC. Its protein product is CASSDRIAGANVLTF.

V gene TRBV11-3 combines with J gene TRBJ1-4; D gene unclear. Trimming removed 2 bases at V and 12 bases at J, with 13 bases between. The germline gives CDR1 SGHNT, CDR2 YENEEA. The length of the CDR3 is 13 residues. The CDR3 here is CASSLTWGAELFF. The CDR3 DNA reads TGTGCCAGCAGCTTAACCTGGGGTGCGGAACTGTTTTTT.

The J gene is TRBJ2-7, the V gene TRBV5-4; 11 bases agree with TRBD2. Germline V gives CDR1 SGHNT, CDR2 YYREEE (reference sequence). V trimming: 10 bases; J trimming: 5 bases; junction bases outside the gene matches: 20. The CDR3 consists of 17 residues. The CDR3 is CASRDTGTSGVRNEQYF. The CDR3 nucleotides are TGTGCCTCCCGGGACACCGGGACTAGCGGCGTTCGGAACGAGCAGTACTTC.

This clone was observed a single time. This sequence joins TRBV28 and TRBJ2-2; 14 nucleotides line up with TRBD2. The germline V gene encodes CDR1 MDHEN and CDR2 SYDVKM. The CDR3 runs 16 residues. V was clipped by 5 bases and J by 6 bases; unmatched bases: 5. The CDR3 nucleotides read TGTGCCAGCAGTCTTGGGACTAGCGGGAGCGCCGGGGAGCTGTTTTTT. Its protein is CASSLGTSGSAGELFF.

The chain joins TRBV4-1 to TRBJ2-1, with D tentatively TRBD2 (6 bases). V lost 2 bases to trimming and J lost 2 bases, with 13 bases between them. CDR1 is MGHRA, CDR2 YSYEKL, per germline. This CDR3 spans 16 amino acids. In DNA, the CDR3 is TGCGCCAGCAGCCAATTCCCTAGCGATACCTACAATGAGCAGTTCTTC. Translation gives CASSQFPSDTYNEQFF.

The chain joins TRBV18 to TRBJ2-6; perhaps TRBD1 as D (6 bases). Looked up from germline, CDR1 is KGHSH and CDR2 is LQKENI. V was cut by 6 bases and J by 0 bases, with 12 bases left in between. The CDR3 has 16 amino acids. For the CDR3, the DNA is TGTGCCAGCTCCCTGGACAGCCTCTCTGGGGCCAACGTCCTGACTTTC. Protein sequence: CASSLDSLSGANVLTF.

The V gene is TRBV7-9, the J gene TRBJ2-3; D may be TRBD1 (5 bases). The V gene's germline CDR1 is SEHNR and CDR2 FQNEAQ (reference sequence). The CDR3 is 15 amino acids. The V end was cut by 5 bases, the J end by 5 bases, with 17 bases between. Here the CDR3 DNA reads TGTGCCAGCAGCCCCTCCCAGGCGCAGGGAGATACGCAGTATTTT. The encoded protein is CASSPSQAQGDTQYF.

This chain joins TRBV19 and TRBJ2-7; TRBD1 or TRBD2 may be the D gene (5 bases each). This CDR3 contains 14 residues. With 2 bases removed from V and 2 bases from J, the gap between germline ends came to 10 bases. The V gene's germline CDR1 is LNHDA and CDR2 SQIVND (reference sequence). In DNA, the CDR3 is TGTGCCAGTAGTATATCGGGACGCCCCTACGAGCAGTACTTC. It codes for CASSISGRPYEQYF.

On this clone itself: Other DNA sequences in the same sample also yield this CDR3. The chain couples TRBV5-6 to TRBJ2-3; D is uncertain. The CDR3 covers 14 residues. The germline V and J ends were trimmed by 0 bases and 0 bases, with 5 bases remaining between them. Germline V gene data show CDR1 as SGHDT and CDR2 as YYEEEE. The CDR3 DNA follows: TGTGCCAGCAGCTTGGCCGGTAGCACAGATACGCAGTATTTT. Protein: CASSLAGSTDTQYF.

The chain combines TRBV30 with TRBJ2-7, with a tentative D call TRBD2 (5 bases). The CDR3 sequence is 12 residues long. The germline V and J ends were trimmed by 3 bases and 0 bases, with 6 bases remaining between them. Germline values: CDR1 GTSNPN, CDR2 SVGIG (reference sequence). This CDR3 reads CAWRGSSYEQYF. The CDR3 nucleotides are TGTGCCTGGAGGGGGAGCTCCTACGAGCAGTACTTC.

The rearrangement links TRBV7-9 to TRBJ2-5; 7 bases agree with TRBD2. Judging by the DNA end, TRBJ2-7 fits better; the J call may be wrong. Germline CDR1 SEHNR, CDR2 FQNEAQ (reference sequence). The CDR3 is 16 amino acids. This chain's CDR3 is CASSAAFAGVPYEQYF. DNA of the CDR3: TGTGCCAGCAGTGCCGCTTTTGCGGGAGTACCTTACGAGCAGTACTTC.

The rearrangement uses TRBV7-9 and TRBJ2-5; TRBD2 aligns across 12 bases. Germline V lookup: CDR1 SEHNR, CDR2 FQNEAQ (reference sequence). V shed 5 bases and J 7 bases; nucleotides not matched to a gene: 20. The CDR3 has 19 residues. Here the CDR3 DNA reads TGTGCCAGCAGCGGGGTTCGCCTAGCGGGAGGGCCTGGCCATACGACCCAGTACTTC. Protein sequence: CASSGVRLAGGPGHTTQYF.

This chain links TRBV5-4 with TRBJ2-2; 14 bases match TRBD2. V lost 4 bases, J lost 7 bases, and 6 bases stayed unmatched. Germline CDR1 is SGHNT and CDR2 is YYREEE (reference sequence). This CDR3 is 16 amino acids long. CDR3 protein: CASSAGLAGGNGELFF. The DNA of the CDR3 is TGTGCCAGCAGCGCAGGACTAGCGGGAGGTAACGGGGAGCTGTTTTTT.

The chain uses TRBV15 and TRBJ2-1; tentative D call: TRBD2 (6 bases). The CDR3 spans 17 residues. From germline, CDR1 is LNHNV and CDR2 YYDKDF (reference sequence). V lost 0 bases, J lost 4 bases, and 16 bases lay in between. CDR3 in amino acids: CATSRDAWEENYNEQFF. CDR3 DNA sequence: TGTGCCACCAGCAGAGATGCCTGGGAGGAAAATTACAATGAGCAGTTCTTC.

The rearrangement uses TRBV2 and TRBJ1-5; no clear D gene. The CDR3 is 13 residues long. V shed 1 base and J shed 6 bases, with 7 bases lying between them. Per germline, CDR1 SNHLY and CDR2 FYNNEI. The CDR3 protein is CASSEGAGQPQHF. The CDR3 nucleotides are TGTGCCAGCAGTGAAGGAGCAGGTCAGCCCCAGCATTTT.

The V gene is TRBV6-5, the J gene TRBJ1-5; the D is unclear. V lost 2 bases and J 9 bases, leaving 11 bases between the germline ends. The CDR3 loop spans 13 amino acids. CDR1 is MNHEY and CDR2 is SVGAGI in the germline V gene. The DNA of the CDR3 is TGTGCCAGCAGTTACGATGCCGGATGGCCCCAGCATTTT. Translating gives CASSYDAGWPQHF.

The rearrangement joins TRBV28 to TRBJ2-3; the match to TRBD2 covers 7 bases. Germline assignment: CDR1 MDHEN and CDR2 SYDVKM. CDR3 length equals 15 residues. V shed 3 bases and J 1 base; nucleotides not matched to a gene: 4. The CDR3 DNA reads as TGTGCCAGCAGTTTTGCGGGAGAGCGCACAGATACGCAGTATTTT. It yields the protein CASSFAGERTDTQYF.

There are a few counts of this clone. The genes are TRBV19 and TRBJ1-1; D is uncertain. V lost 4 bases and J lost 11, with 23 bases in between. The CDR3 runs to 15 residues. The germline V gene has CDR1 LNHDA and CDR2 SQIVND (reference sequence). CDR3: CASSRGSSAGLLAFF. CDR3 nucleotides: TGTGCCAGTAGTAGAGGGTCCTCGGCAGGTTTATTGGCTTTCTTT.

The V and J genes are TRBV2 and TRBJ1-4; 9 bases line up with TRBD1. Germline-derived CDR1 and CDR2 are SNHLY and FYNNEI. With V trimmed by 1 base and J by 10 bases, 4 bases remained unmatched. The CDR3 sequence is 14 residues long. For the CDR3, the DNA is TGTGCCAGCAGTGAAGAGACAGGGGGATCAAAACTGTTTTTT. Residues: CASSEETGGSKLFF.

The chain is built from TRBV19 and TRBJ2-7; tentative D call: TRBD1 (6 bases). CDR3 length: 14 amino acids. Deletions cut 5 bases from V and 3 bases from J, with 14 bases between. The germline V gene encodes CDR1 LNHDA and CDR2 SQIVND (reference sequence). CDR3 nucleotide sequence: TGTGCCAGTAGTCCGGACCGGGACATCTACGAGCAGTACTTC. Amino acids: CASSPDRDIYEQYF. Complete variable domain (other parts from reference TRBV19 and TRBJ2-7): DGGITQSPKYLFRKEGQNVTLSCEQNLNHDAMYWYRQDPGQGLRLIYYSQIVNDFQKGDIAEGYSVSREKKESFPLTVTSAQKNPTAFYLCASSPDRDIYEQYFGPGTRLTVT.